This T cell receptor (beta chain) emerged from a study of STAT5B mutations in CD4+ large granular lymphocyte leukemia. Study at large: Among healthy controls, a particular HLA allele went with more CDR3 'QG' motifs.

About this clone itself: The target antigen is unknown.

Broader study findings: Compared with healthy controls (2/35), patient top clones favored TRBV06 (8/27).

The CDR3 consists of 12 residues. Germline V CDR1 and CDR2: SGHVS, FQNEAQ. The V end was cut by 5 bases, the J end by 5 bases, with 9 bases between. Sequencing was performed with immunoSEQ multiplex PCR; in TCRdb, only in-frame clones are kept and a portion is missing. The table records 30,000 or so clones, 85% to 90% of them present only once. Material: CD4+ T cells from blood buffy coats. The gene calls are TRBV7-8 and TRBJ2-5; a weak D match, TRBD2 (5 bases). This receptor was identified in a human donor in good health. The CDR3 spells CASSLRGETQYF. In DNA, the CDR3 is TGTGCCAGCAGCCTTCGAGGGGAGACCCAGTACTTC. Full variable domain (outside the CDR3, taken from reference TRBV7-8 and TRBJ2-5): GAGVSQSPRYKVAKRGQDVALRCDPISGHVSLFWYQQALGQGPEFLTYFQNEAQLDKSGLPSDRFFAERPEGSVSTLKIQRTQQEDSAVYLCASSLRGETQYFGPGTRLLVL.